This entry lists 5 T cell receptor beta chains sequenced from one sample in a study of post-analysis software for immune sequencing data. Carried by the TCR beta cDNA libraries were unique molecular identifiers. TCRdb re-analysed the PCR reads in MiXCR, keeping a single row per CDR3 protein. Among approximately 730,000 distinct CDR3 sequences listed, roughly 29% were seen once. Study-wide findings and caveats: Relative to controls, patients had about five TRBV segments at higher frequency, with TRBV5-6, TRBV5-1 and TRBV20-1 among these.

These receptors have no identified antigens. Sequenced: blood. These receptors originate from a girl between 5 and 17 years old with multiple sclerosis.

The J gene is TRBJ2-7, the V gene TRBV5-1; D is uncertain. Germline V gives CDR1 SGHRS, CDR2 YFSETQ. Deletions cut 3 bases from V and 2 bases from J, with 12 bases between. This CDR3 is built from 14 residues. The CDR3 DNA follows: TGCGCCAGCAGCTACCTCGGCGGAGCCTACGAGCAGTACTTC. Translating it yields CASSYLGGAYEQYF.

This chain joins TRBV20-1 and TRBJ2-2; 9 bases agree with TRBD2. The germline CDR1 and CDR2 sequences are DFQATT and SNEGSKA (reference sequence). With 6 bases clipped from V and 5 bases from J, the junction kept 7 bases outside the gene matches. This CDR3 is built from 14 residues. CDR3 sequence reads: CSAGGTSPTGELFF. The CDR3 bases are TGCAGTGCGGGGGGGACTAGCCCAACCGGGGAGCTGTTTTTT.

This clonotype came up many times. The rearrangement links TRBV29-1 to TRBJ2-7; TRBD1 might be the D (6 bases). The germline CDR1 and CDR2 sequences are SQVTM and ANQGSEA. The CDR3 consists of 13 residues. V lost 5 bases and J lost 5, with 16 bases in between. The CDR3 bases are TGCAGCGTTCGAGCAGGGGCCATCAACGAGCAGTACTTC. Amino acids: CSVRAGAINEQYF.

Note on this clonotype: One base away lies a much larger clone, so this may be a sequencing read error. This chain uses TRBV4-1 with TRBJ1-5, with 8 bases lining up with TRBD1. Trimming at V came to 0 bases and at J to 5 bases, leaving 6 bases not matched to a gene. CDR3 size: 16 residues. Germline V CDR1 and CDR2: MGHRA, YSYEKL. Here the CDR3 reads CASSQDYGQGYQPQHF. CDR3 nucleotide sequence: TGCGCCAGCAGCCAAGACTATGGACAGGGATATCAGCCCCAGCATTTT.

The J gene is TRBJ2-1, the V gene TRBV20-1; D is perhaps TRBD1 (6 bases). Germline-derived CDR1 and CDR2 are DFQATT and SNEGSKA (reference sequence). The CDR3 sequence is 14 residues long. With 3 bases removed from V and 4 bases from J, the gap between germline ends came to 13 bases. This chain's CDR3 is CSARTGESYNEQFF. The CDR3 DNA reads TGCAGTGCTAGGACAGGAGAATCATACAATGAGCAGTTCTTC.